In its sample, the clone carrying this T cell receptor (beta chain) is medium-sized. The antigen is not known. Rearranged V-D-J TRB sequences were amplified with a mixed TRB-A/B primer pool. Each CDR3 protein gets one entry after TCRdb re-called the multiplex PCR reads with MiXCR. The sample carries under 2,000 distinct CDR3 sequences, 28% recorded once. Peripheral blood genomic DNA, not sorted cells or RNA, was the template. The data were taken from a study of T cell repertoires in aging, cancer and after chemotherapy. Overall study: Donor ages fell into six groups from 30 or younger up to 70 or older.

Study-level results: Age-matched healthy donors had significantly more diverse, less clonal blood TCR repertoires than untreated cancer patients. Immunological memory after chemotherapy cannot be judged from the repertoire data. Loss of evenness, beyond lost richness, contributed to age-related TCR diversity decline in cancer patients.

This CDR3 comprises 16 residues. CDR1 is LNHDA and CDR2 is SQIVND in the germline V gene (reference sequence). Trimming left V 7 bases short and J 1 base short, with 19 bases between. Material for sequencing was blood. This TCR derives from a human donor with a solid tumor. J is TRBJ1-1 and V is TRBV19; possibly TRBD1 for D (6 bases). CDR3 loop: CASIGTGKVQNTEAFF. The CDR3 coding sequence is TGTGCCAGTATAGGAACAGGGAAAGTGCAGAACACTGAAGCTTTCTTT.